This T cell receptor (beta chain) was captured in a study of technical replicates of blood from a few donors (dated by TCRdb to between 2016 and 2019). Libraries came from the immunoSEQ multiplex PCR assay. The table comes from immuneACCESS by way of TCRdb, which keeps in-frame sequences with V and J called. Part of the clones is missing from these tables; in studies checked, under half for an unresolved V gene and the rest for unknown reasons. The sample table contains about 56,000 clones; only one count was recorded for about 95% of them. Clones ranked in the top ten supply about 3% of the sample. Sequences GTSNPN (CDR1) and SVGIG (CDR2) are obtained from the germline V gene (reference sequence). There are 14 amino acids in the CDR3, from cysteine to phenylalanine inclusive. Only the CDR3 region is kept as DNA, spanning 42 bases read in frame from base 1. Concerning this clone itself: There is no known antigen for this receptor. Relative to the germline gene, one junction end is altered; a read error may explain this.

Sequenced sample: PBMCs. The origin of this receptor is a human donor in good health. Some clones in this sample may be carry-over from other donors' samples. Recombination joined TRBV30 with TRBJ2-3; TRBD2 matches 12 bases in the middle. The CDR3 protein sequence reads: CAWGGASSGRAREF. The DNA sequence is TGTGCCTGGGGGGGGGCCTCTAGCGGGAGGGCCCGGGAATTT.